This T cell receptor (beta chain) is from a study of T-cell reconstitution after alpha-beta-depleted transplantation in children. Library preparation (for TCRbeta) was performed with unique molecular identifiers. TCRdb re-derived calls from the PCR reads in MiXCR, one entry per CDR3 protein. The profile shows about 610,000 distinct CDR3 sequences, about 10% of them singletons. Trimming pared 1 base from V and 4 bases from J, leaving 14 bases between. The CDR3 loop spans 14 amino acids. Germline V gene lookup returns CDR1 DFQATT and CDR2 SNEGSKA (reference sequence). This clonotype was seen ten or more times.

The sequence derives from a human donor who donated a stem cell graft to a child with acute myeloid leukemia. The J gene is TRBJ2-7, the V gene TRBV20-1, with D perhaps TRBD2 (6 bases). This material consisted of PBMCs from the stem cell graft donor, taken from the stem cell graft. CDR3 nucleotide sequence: TGCAGTGCTAGAGGGGCTAGCGTTAGATACGAGCAGTACTTC. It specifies CSARGASVRYEQYF.